The entry below gives a single TCR beta chain sequence along with its context. Its antigen is unidentified. The data belong to a study of PD-1 blockade in classical Hodgkin lymphoma. Broader study findings: Later analyses included only patients treated at least 1 year post-ASCT.

Each patient relapsed following autologous stem cell transplantation, and prior brentuximab vedotin exposure differed. Sequenced by immunoSEQ multiplex PCR; TCRdb stores in-frame clones only, minus some. The table lists 95,000 or so clones, 80% to 85% of them singletons. This specimen consisted of peripheral blood mononuclear cells (PBMCs), obtained at baseline. The source is a human donor with classical Hodgkin lymphoma.

The CDR3 sequence is CARSPRQVGNTEAFF. DNA for the CDR3: TGTGCCAGAAGCCCCCGACAGGTCGGGAACACTGAAGCTTTCTTT. This chain uses TRBV5-3 with TRBJ1-1, with D perhaps matching TRBD1 (6 bases). TRBV5-3 is identified as an open reading frame with a role that is uncertain. The CDR3 loop spans 15 amino acids. The V end was cut by 4 bases, the J end by 1 base, with 14 bases between.